The 32 T cell receptor beta chains listed next were all sequenced from one sample in a study of patients and donors after allogeneic stem cell transplantation. Using its own MiXCR run on the RT-PCR reads, TCRdb lists one record per CDR3 protein. Of roughly 880,000 distinct CDR3 sequences listed, 18% were seen once; the top ten hold 5.5% to 6.5%. Sequenced sample: blood, either unsorted or a sorted T cell fraction (not recorded which). The receptor set was obtained from a human donor who was either an allogeneic HSCT recipient or a stem cell or donor lymphocyte infusion donor (not recorded which). It is not recorded whose cells these are; they may come from a transplant donor.

This chain connects TRBV2 to TRBJ1-2; D is undetermined. V was shortened by 3 bases and J by 8 bases, with 10 bases between the two germline ends. CDR1 and CDR2 from the germline V gene are SNHLY and FYNNEI. The CDR3 covers 12 residues. The CDR3 nucleotides read TGTGCCAGCAGTGATGAAGGAGGCGGCTACACCTTC. Its translation: CASSDEGGGYTF. The variable domain in full, with the rest retrieved from reference TRBV2 and TRBJ1-2, is EPEVTQTPSHQVTQMGQEVILRCVPISNHLYFYWYRQILGQKVEFLVSFYNNEISEKSEIFDDQFSVERPDGSNFTLKIRSTKLEDSAMYFCASSDEGGGYTFGSGTRLTVV.

There are a few counts of this clonotype. The chain uses TRBV7-7 and TRBJ2-1, with a tentative D call TRBD2 (5 bases). Deletions cut 4 bases from V and 7 bases from J, with 17 bases between. This CDR3 comprises 15 residues. Germline V gives CDR1 SSHAT, CDR2 FNYEAQ (reference sequence). The chain's CDR3 is CASSSDGFGINEQFF. The CDR3 DNA reads as TGTGCCAGCAGCTCCGACGGGTTCGGGATTAATGAGCAGTTCTTC. The variable domain in full, completed from reference TRBV7-7 and TRBJ2-1, reads GAGVSQSPRYKVTKRGQDVTLRCDPISSHATLYWYQQALGQGPEFLTYFNYEAQPDKSGLPSDRFSAERPEGSISTLTIQRTEQRDSAMYRCASSSDGFGINEQFFGPGTRLTVL.

The chain is built from TRBV28 and TRBJ2-7, with D tentatively TRBD1 (8 bases). CDR3 length: 14 residues. The V and J ends lost 7 bases and 5 bases respectively, with 18 bases between them. Germline-derived CDR1 and CDR2 are MDHEN and SYDVKM. The CDR3 DNA reads as TGTGCCAGCAAAACAGGGGGGGACCGAAACGAGCAGTACTTC. This encodes CASKTGGDRNEQYF.

This clonotype appeared many times. Its ends do not fully match the called genes, so a read error is possible. The rearrangement links TRBV12-3 or TRBV12-4 to TRBJ1-1; D not certain. The length of the CDR3 is 14 residues. The CDR3 DNA sequence: TGTGCCAGCAGGTTAGAAAACATGAACACTGAAGCTTTCTTT. Translated, it gives CASRLENMNTEAFF.

This clonotype was seen a few times. The V gene is TRBV7-2, the J gene TRBJ2-3, with D perhaps TRBD1 (5 bases). Trimming removed 1 base from V and 4 bases from J, with 12 bases in between. Germline values: CDR1 SGHTA, CDR2 FQGNSA. The CDR3 covers 15 residues. The CDR3 sequence is CASSLGGLRADTQYF. In nucleotides, the CDR3 is TGTGCCAGCAGCTTAGGGGGCCTTCGGGCAGATACGCAGTATTTT.

The chain recombines TRBV7-9 with TRBJ1-5; tentative D call: TRBD1 (5 bases). V was clipped by 3 bases and J by 6 bases, with 12 bases between them. Germline CDR1 SEHNR, CDR2 FQNEAQ (reference sequence). The CDR3 length is 14 residues. CDR3 amino acids: CASSFTGEGQPQHF. The CDR3, as DNA: TGTGCCAGCAGCTTCACGGGGGAGGGTCAGCCCCAGCATTTT.

There are a few counts of this clonotype. J is TRBJ1-4 and V is TRBV5-6; the D gene is possibly TRBD1 (5 bases). Trimming left V 6 bases short and J 4 bases short, with 10 bases between. The CDR3 runs 13 residues. Germline-derived CDR1 and CDR2 are SGHDT and YYEEEE. CDR3 bases: TGTGCCAGCACTGGGGACGGTAATGAAAAACTGTTTTTT. Residues: CASTGDGNEKLFF.

This clonotype was recorded a few times. The chain uses TRBV5-1 and TRBJ2-7, with D possibly TRBD2 on 5 matching bases. The germline gives CDR1 SGHRS, CDR2 YFSETQ. V dropped 9 bases and J dropped 4 bases, with 17 bases sitting between them. The CDR3 consists of 13 residues. The CDR3 here is CATTEGVRYEQYF. CDR3 nucleotides: TGCGCCACCACCGAGGGAGTCAGGTACGAGCAGTACTTC.

This clonotype occurred many times. The chain joins TRBV12-3 or TRBV12-4 to TRBJ1-5; no firm D call. V lost 3 bases, J lost 0 bases, and 6 bases lay in between. There are 14 residues in the CDR3. CDR3 bases: TGTGCCAGCAGTTTCGACGGTAGCAATCAGCCCCAGCATTTT. Translated, it gives CASSFDGSNQPQHF.

The chain joins TRBV6-2 or TRBV6-3 to TRBJ2-7, with D perhaps TRBD1 (5 bases). In germline, CDR1 is MNHEY, CDR2 SVGEGT. Between the trimmed V and J ends, which lost 7 bases and 7 bases, there was a span of 11 bases. CDR3 length: 11 amino acids. CDR3 sequence (DNA): TGTGCCAGCACAGATCGACAGGAGCAGTACTTC. It encodes CASTDRQEQYF.

This clonotype was detected only a few times. V is TRBV20-1 and J is TRBJ2-4, with a possible D match to TRBD1 (5 bases). Germline CDR1 DFQATT, CDR2 SNEGSKA (reference sequence). V shed 0 bases and J shed 0 bases, with 18 bases lying between them. The CDR3 length is 18 residues. Here the CDR3 reads CSARDSSQGWLAKNIQYF. The CDR3 coding sequence is TGCAGTGCTAGAGATTCGTCCCAGGGATGGCTAGCCAAAAACATTCAGTACTTC.

The V call is TRBV20-1, the J call TRBJ2-7; TRBD1 is a possible D gene (6 bases). The CDR3 consists of 13 residues. CDR1 is DFQATT and CDR2 is SNEGSKA in the germline V gene (reference sequence). Trimming took 6 bases from V and 2 from J, leaving 14 bases between them. The CDR3 loop is CSATGQSTYEQYF. The CDR3 DNA follows: TGCAGTGCAACCGGACAGTCCACCTACGAGCAGTACTTC.

This clonotype was seen only a few times. The V call is TRBV20-1, the J call TRBJ1-5; D ambiguous. This CDR3 is built from 15 residues. In germline, CDR1 is DFQATT, CDR2 SNEGSKA (reference sequence). Trimming removed 6 bases at V and 4 bases at J, with 19 bases between. The CDR3 DNA reads TGCAGTGCAAAGGGCGGTCGAGCGGGGAATCAGCCCCAGCATTTT. This sequence encodes CSAKGGRAGNQPQHF.

This chain joins TRBV4-1 and TRBJ2-2, with D perhaps assigned TRBD1 or TRBD2 (6 bases each). CDR3 size: 16 residues. Trimming took 3 bases from V and 7 from J, leaving 18 bases between them. CDR1 and CDR2 from the germline V gene are MGHRA and YSYEKL. Written as DNA, the CDR3 is TGCGCCAGCAGCCAGGATAAACAGGGAGCGGGCGGGGAGCTGTTTTTT. This encodes CASSQDKQGAGGELFF.

This clonotype has only a few counts. This chain links TRBV2 with TRBJ2-1; a weak D match, TRBD2 (5 bases). Trimming removed 7 bases at V and 2 bases at J, with 9 bases between. In germline, CDR1 is SNHLY, CDR2 FYNNEI. The CDR3 is 13 amino acids. CDR3 nucleotide sequence: TGTGCCAGCACGGGGAATACCTACAATGAGCAGTTCTTC. Translation: CASTGNTYNEQFF.

In its sample, this clonotype was seen a few times. The chain carries TRBV20-1 and TRBJ2-5; D unclear. The CDR3 covers 13 residues. Germline V lookup: CDR1 DFQATT, CDR2 SNEGSKA (reference sequence). Trimming removed 0 bases from V and 4 bases from J, with 9 bases in between. This CDR3 is CSARDPPLETQYF. CDR3 DNA: TGCAGTGCTAGAGATCCGCCGCTAGAGACCCAGTACTTC.

The V call is TRBV6-1, the J call TRBJ2-3; TRBD2 matches 8 bases. Germline trimming cut 6 bases from V and 5 bases from J; bases unmatched to any gene: 16. CDR1 is MNHNS, CDR2 SASEGT, per germline. The CDR3 is 17 residues long. The CDR3 is CASSHADNGGDRDTQYF. As DNA, the CDR3 is TGTGCCAGCAGCCATGCCGATAACGGGGGGGATCGAGATACGCAGTATTTT.

The table lists this clonotype with many counts. The V and J genes are TRBV12-3 or TRBV12-4 and TRBJ2-1; D gene ambiguous. Trimming left V 5 bases short and J 13 bases short, with 12 bases between. The CDR3 consists of 11 residues. In DNA form, the CDR3 reads TGTGCCAGCAGTACCCGAAGCTACCAGTTCTTC. Translation: CASSTRSYQFF.

The rearrangement uses TRBV6-1 and TRBJ2-7; 9 nucleotides line up with TRBD1. V was pared by 7 bases and J by 5 bases, with 9 bases of the junction left unmatched. CDR3 length: 14 amino acids. Germline values: CDR1 MNHNS, CDR2 SASEGT. CDR3 sequence reads: CASTEGQGTHEQYF. CDR3 in DNA: TGTGCCAGCACCGAAGGACAGGGGACCCACGAGCAGTACTTC.

The gene calls are TRBV10-3 and TRBJ2-7; 9 nucleotides align to TRBD1. The CDR3 spans 18 residues. CDR1 and CDR2 from the germline V gene are ENHRY and SYGVKD. V dropped 3 bases and J dropped 3; count of bases not matched to a gene: 15. The chain's CDR3 is CAISETTGTGLRRYEQYF. The DNA of the CDR3 is TGTGCCATCAGTGAAACAACCGGGACAGGGCTTCGGCGCTACGAGCAGTACTTC.

This clonotype was detected many times. The genes are TRBV7-9 and TRBJ2-1; D ambiguous. V gave up 7 bases and J gave up 10 bases, with 11 bases separating them. Germline CDR1 and CDR2: SEHNR and FQNEAQ (reference sequence). The CDR3 sequence is 11 residues long. The CDR3 DNA reads TGTGCCAGCACCGTAACCGGCGAGCAGTTCTTC. It codes for CASTVTGEQFF. The full variable domain, completed using reference TRBV7-9 and TRBJ2-1, is DTGVSQNPRHKITKRGQNVTFRCDPISEHNRLYWYRQTLGQGPEFLTYFQNEAQLEKSRLLSDRFSAERPKGSFSTLEIQRTEQGDSAMYLCASTVTGEQFFGPGTRLTVL.

The chain recombines TRBV5-1 with TRBJ1-2; D gene unclear. Germline V gives CDR1 SGHRS, CDR2 YFSETQ. CDR3 size: 12 residues. Trimming stripped 0 bases from V and 6 bases from J, with 6 bases between. CDR3 amino acids: CASSLDSHGYTF. The CDR3 DNA sequence: TGCGCCAGCAGCTTGGACAGCCATGGCTACACCTTC.

CDR3 amino acids: CAWAPLAGGTGELFF. The DNA for the CDR3 is TGTGCCTGGGCCCCCCTAGCGGGGGGGACCGGGGAGCTGTTTTTT. This chain joins TRBV30 and TRBJ2-2; 12 positions match TRBD2. J gave up 5 bases and V 5 bases, and 6 bases lay outside the gene matches. The CDR3 is made up of 15 amino acids. Per the germline V gene, CDR1 is GTSNPN and CDR2 is SVGIG (reference sequence).

The sample holds a few counts of this clonotype. The chain couples TRBV29-1 to TRBJ2-7; a possible D gene is TRBD2 (6 bases). The V gene lost 6 bases and the J gene lost 0 bases, with 15 bases spanning the gap. CDR3 size: 14 residues. Germline CDR1 and CDR2: SQVTM and ANQGSEA. The CDR3 loop is CSVLSRDSSYEQYF. The CDR3 DNA reads as TGCAGCGTACTTAGCCGGGACTCCTCCTACGAGCAGTACTTC.

This clonotype was detected a few times. The V call is TRBV13, the J call TRBJ2-7; D is uncertain. The CDR3 loop spans 14 amino acids. CDR1 and CDR2 from the germline V gene are PRHDT and FYEKMQ (reference sequence). Trimming cost V 4 bases and J 2 bases, with 12 bases left between them. CDR3 protein: CASSSVGTTYEQYF. In DNA form, the CDR3 reads TGTGCCAGCAGCTCCGTTGGTACCACCTACGAGCAGTACTTC. The full variable domain, rest sourced from reference TRBV13 and TRBJ2-7, is AAGVIQSPRHLIKEKRETATLKCYPIPRHDTVYWYQQGPGQDPQFLISFYEKMQSDKGSIPDRFSAQQFSDYHSELNMSSLELGDSALYFCASSSVGTTYEQYFGPGTRLTVT.

This clonotype was counted ten times or more. The chain has TRBV27 and TRBJ2-1; D unclear. The CDR3 totals 11 residues. The V end was cut by 6 bases, the J end by 4 bases, with 4 bases between. Germline CDR1 reads MNHEY; CDR2 reads SMNVEV (reference sequence). Here the CDR3 DNA reads TGTGCCAGCAGCCGATACAATGAGCAGTTCTTC. It codes for CASSRYNEQFF.

The chain carries TRBV4-1 and TRBJ2-4, with D maybe TRBD1 (5 bases). The germline V and J ends were trimmed by 1 base and 13 bases, with 8 bases remaining between them. Germline V gene lookup returns CDR1 MGHRA and CDR2 YSYEKL. The CDR3 is 11 residues long. The chain's CDR3 is CASSQAGAQYF. The CDR3 DNA reads as TGCGCCAGCAGCCAAGCTGGGGCCCAGTACTTC.

The rearrangement uses TRBV7-7 and TRBJ2-5; 8 bases map to TRBD1. CDR3 length equals 16 residues. Looked up from germline, CDR1 is SSHAT and CDR2 is FNYEAQ (reference sequence). Losses at the gene ends were 4 bases for V and 4 bases for J; bases not matched to a gene: 11. CDR3 loop: CASSSRTGRMGETQYF. The CDR3 DNA reads as TGTGCCAGCAGCTCCCGGACAGGGAGGATGGGAGAGACCCAGTACTTC.

This clonotype was seen a handful of times. The rearrangement joins TRBV7-2 to TRBJ2-2, with D possibly matching TRBD1 (6 bases). CDR3 length: 18 amino acids. In germline, CDR1 is SGHTA, CDR2 FQGNSA. Between the trimmed V and J ends, which lost 0 bases and 0 bases, there was a span of 14 bases. The CDR3 DNA sequence: TGTGCCAGCAGCTTAGCGGGGGCTTTACTGACGAACACCGGGGAGCTGTTTTTT. This codes for CASSLAGALLTNTGELFF.

This clonotype was counted only a few times. The CDR3 spells CASSHQPEPYNEQFF. The CDR3 coding sequence is TGTGCCAGCAGCCACCAGCCCGAACCTTACAATGAGCAGTTCTTC. The chain has TRBV9 and TRBJ2-1; D not certain. CDR1 SGDLS and CDR2 YYNGEE come from the germline V gene. Between the trimmed V and J ends, which lost 4 bases and 4 bases, there was a span of 15 bases. The CDR3 contains 15 residues. Combining the CDR3 with reference TRBV9 and TRBJ2-1 gives the whole variable domain DSGVTQTPKHLITATGQRVTLRCSPRSGDLSVYWYQQSLDQGLQFLIQYYNGEERAKGNILERFSAQQFPDLHSELNLSSLELGDSALYFCASSHQPEPYNEQFFGPGTRLTVL.

The sample holds many counts of this clonotype. V usage is TRBV5-1 and J usage is TRBJ2-2, with D unclear. Between the trimmed V and J ends, which lost 5 bases and 0 bases, there was a span of 8 bases. CDR3 length: 14 residues. Germline CDR1 reads SGHRS; CDR2 reads YFSETQ. In nucleotides, the CDR3 is TGCGCCAGCAGAGCACCAACGAACACCGGGGAGCTGTTTTTT. Amino acid sequence: CASRAPTNTGELFF.

This clonotype has at least ten counts. The chain is built from TRBV6-2 or TRBV6-3 and TRBJ2-1; D is possibly TRBD1 (8 bases). Germline lookup yields CDR1 MNHEY and CDR2 SVGEGT. V shed 5 bases and J shed 3 bases, with 14 bases lying between them. CDR3 length equals 15 residues. The CDR3 region has the DNA TGTGCCAGCAGTCCACAGGGGGGGAACTACAATGAGCAGTTCTTC. Amino acid sequence: CASSPQGGNYNEQFF.